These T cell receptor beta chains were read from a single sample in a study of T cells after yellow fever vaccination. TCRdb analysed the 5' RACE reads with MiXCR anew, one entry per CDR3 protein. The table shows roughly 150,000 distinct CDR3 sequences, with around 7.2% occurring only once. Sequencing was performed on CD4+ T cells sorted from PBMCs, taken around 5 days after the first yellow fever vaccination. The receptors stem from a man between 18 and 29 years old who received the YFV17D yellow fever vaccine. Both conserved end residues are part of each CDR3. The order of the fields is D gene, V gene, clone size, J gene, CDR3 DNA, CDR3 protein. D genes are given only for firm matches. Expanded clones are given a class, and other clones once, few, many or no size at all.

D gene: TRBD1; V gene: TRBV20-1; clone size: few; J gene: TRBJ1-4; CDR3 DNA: TGCAGTGCTCCGGGACAGCCAAATGAAAAACTGTTTTTT; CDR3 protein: CSAPGQPNEKLFF
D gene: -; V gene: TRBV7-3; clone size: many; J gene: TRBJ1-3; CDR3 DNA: TGTGCCAGCACCTTTAGAGGAAACACCATATATTTT; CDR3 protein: CASTFRGNTIYF
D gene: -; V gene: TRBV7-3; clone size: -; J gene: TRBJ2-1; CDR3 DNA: TGTGCCAGCAGCTCGACTGACGGTGAGCAGTTCTTC; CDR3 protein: CASSSTDGEQFF
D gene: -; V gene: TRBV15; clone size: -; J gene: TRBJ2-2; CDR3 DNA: TGTGCCACCAGCTCGAATTTGGGGGGGCGACTTAACACCGGGGAGCTGTTTTTT; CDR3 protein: CATSSNLGGRLNTGELFF
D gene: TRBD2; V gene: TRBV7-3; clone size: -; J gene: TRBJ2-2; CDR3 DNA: TGTGCCAGCAGCTTACTAGCGGGGACCGGGGAGCTGTTTTTT; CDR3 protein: CASSLLAGTGELFF
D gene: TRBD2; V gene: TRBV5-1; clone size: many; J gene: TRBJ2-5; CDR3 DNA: TGCGCCAGCAGCTTGGGTAGCGGGGTCCAAGAGACCCAGTACTTC; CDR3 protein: CASSLGSGVQETQYF
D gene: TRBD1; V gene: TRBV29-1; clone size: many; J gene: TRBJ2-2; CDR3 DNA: TGCAGCGTGGAAAGGGGGCTTAACGGGGAGCTGTTTTTT; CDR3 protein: CSVERGLNGELFF
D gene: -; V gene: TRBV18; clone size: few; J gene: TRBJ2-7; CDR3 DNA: TGTGCCAGCTCACCAAGGGACCGACCCTACGAGCAGTACTTC; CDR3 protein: CASSPRDRPYEQYF
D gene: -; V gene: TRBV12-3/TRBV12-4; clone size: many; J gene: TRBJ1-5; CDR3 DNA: TGTGCCAGCAGTTTTGGGCGGCCCCGGCAGCCCCAGCATTTT; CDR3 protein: CASSFGRPRQPQHF
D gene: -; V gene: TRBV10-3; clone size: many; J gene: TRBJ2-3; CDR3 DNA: TGTGCCTCATCGTACGGGGCCACAGATACGCAGTATTTT; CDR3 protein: CASSYGATDTQYF
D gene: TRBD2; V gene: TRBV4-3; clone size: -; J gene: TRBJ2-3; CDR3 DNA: TGCGCCAGCAGCCGGGGACTAGCGGGGAACACAGATACGCAGTATTTT; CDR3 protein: CASSRGLAGNTDTQYF
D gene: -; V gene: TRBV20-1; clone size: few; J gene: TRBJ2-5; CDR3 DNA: TGCAGTGTCAAACTAGGGGTCCGAGAGACCCAGTACTTC; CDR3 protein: CSVKLGVRETQYF
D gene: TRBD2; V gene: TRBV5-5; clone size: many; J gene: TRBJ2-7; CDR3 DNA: TGTGCCAGCAGCTTTTCCTTCGCGGGGGTCTACGAGCAGTACTTC; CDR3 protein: CASSFSFAGVYEQYF